The 19 T cell receptor beta chains below all came from one sample that was sequenced in a study of neurological immune-mediated disorders (dated by TCRdb to about 2019). The method behind the library was 5' RACE. Sequencer: Illumina HiSeq 2500. TCRdb reworked the public reads: Q25 trimming with fastp, MiXCR clone assembly, productive beta chains retained. Merged by CDR3 protein, the rows form single entries marked with the most common genes and DNA. The sample table lists roughly 25,000 distinct CDR3 sequences, more than 2% of them with a count of one. The leading ten clones occupy 2.3% of the sample. The source material was PBMCs. The receptors originated from a woman in her forties or fifties with multiple sclerosis.

This clonotype was detected ten times or more. The chain carries TRBV9 and TRBJ2-1; possible D gene TRBD1, 5 bases. Trimming pared 2 bases from V and 8 bases from J, leaving 8 bases between. Germline CDR1 SGDLS, CDR2 YYNGEE. This CDR3 has 12 residues. The CDR3 here is CASSVREDEQFF. Written as DNA, the CDR3 is TGTGCCAGCAGCGTCAGGGAAGATGAGCAGTTCTTC.

This clonotype showed up many times. The chain couples TRBV10-3 to TRBJ2-5; 7 bases are a match to TRBD2. Trimming removed 2 bases from V and 4 bases from J; junction bases left unmatched: 4. This CDR3 is built from 14 residues. CDR1 is ENHRY, CDR2 SYGVKD, per germline. The CDR3 bases are TGTGCCATCAGTGAGGGGACTATGAGAGAGACCCAGTACTTC. Translated: CAISEGTMRETQYF.

This sequence joins TRBV6-2 or TRBV6-3 and TRBJ1-1; D gene uncertain. Trimming left V 2 bases short and J 1 base short, with 14 bases between. The CDR3 is 16 residues long. Per the germline V gene, CDR1 is MNHEY and CDR2 is SVGEGT. The CDR3 protein is CASSYRTEGRNTEAFF. For the CDR3, the DNA is TGTGCCAGCAGTTACCGGACCGAAGGTAGGAACACTGAAGCTTTCTTT.

This clonotype has a handful of counts. CDR3 in amino acids: CASKIRGADTQYF. The CDR3 DNA reads TGTGCCAGCAAAATACGGGGCGCAGATACGCAGTATTTT. The J gene is TRBJ2-3, the V gene TRBV27; D tentatively fits TRBD1 or TRBD2 (5 bases each). CDR3 length: 13 residues. CDR1 and CDR2 (germline): MNHEY, SMNVEV (reference sequence). V shed 7 bases and J shed 4 bases, with 12 bases lying between them.

Many counts were recorded for this clonotype. This sequence joins TRBV15 and TRBJ1-2; a possible D gene is TRBD1 (5 bases). Germline CDR1 reads LNHNV; CDR2 reads YYDKDF (reference sequence). The CDR3 sequence is 15 residues long. The V end lost 3 bases, the J end lost 3 bases, and 14 bases lay between the germline ends. In DNA, the CDR3 is TGTGCCACCAGCAGGGACTTACAGGCTTACTATGGCTACACCTTC. Amino acids: CATSRDLQAYYGYTF.

This clonotype was counted at least ten times. The rearrangement uses TRBV12-3 or TRBV12-4 and TRBJ2-7, with D tentatively TRBD1 or TRBD2 (5 bases each). The CDR3 is 15 residues long. V was cut by 6 bases and J by 5 bases, with 20 bases left in between. CDR3 amino acids: CASSPQAGGTHEQYF. CDR3 bases: TGTGCCAGCAGCCCACAGGCAGGTGGGACCCACGAGCAGTACTTC.

This clonotype appeared many times. This chain links TRBV20-1 with TRBJ2-6, with 13 bases lining up with TRBD2. CDR1 DFQATT and CDR2 SNEGSKA come from the germline V gene (reference sequence). The V and J ends lost 3 bases and 0 bases, in that order; junction bases with no gene match: 5. The CDR3 length is 18 residues. As DNA, the CDR3 is TGCAGTGCTAGTGGCAGACTAGCGGGGGGCTCTGGGGCCAACGTCCTGACTTTC. Translation: CSASGRLAGGSGANVLTF.

By sample fraction, this clonotype is medium-sized. V usage is TRBV10-2 and J usage is TRBJ1-1; no firm D call. Per germline, CDR1 WSHSY and CDR2 SAAADI. The CDR3 covers 12 residues. Between the trimmed V and J ends, which lost 6 bases and 10 bases, there was a span of 15 bases. In nucleotides, the CDR3 is TGCGCCAGCAGCCGAGACGGCTCAGGAGCTTTCTTT. The encoded protein is CASSRDGSGAFF.

At least ten counts were recorded for this clonotype. CDR3 nucleotide sequence: TGTGCCATCAGTTCCTCGCAGGGTAATGAAAAACTGTTTTTT. This sequence encodes CAISSSQGNEKLFF. The V call is TRBV10-3, the J call TRBJ1-4; D is perhaps TRBD1 (5 bases). V lost 5 bases and J lost 4, with 11 bases in between. There are 14 residues in the CDR3. Germline CDR1 and CDR2: ENHRY and SYGVKD.

This clonotype was recorded many times. The chain is built from TRBV7-3 and TRBJ2-1, with 11 bases aligning to TRBD2. V lost 5 bases, J lost 0 bases, and 3 bases stayed unmatched. The germline V gene encodes CDR1 SGHTA and CDR2 FQGTGA. This CDR3 region has 16 residues. Here the CDR3 DNA reads TGTGCCAGCAGCCGGGGGACTAGCGGCTCCTACAATGAGCAGTTCTTC. Translating gives CASSRGTSGSYNEQFF. The whole variable domain, remainder taken from reference TRBV7-3 and TRBJ2-1, is GAGVSQTPSNKVTEKGKYVELRCDPISGHTALYWYRQSLGQGPEFLIYFQGTGAADDSGLPNDRFFAVRPEGSVSTLKIQRTERGDSAVYLCASSRGTSGSYNEQFFGPGTRLTVL.

This clonotype was seen ten or more times. The genes are TRBV3-1 and TRBJ2-5; 9 bases match TRBD1. J was trimmed by 3 bases and V by 0 bases; bases with no gene match: 2. CDR1 is LGHDT, CDR2 YNNKEL, per germline (reference sequence). CDR3 length equals 15 residues. CDR3 residues: CASSQEWDREETQYF. The CDR3 nucleotides are TGTGCCAGCAGCCAAGAGTGGGACAGGGAAGAGACCCAGTACTTC.

At least ten counts were recorded for this clonotype. The chain carries TRBV11-2 and TRBJ2-7; either TRBD1 or TRBD2 may fit D (5 bases each). Trimming took off 6 bases at V and 9 bases at J, with 24 bases between the two ends. This CDR3 is 15 amino acids long. Per the germline V gene, CDR1 is SGHAT and CDR2 is FQNNGV. CDR3: CASRTAGRRSPLQYF. In DNA, the CDR3 is TGTGCCAGCAGGACAGCCGGCAGGAGGAGCCCCCTGCAGTACTTC.

There are many counts of this clonotype. V usage is TRBV15 and J usage is TRBJ1-2; tentatively, D is TRBD1 (5 bases). Trimming took 0 bases from V and 8 from J, leaving 16 bases between them. The V gene's germline CDR1 is LNHNV and CDR2 YYDKDF (reference sequence). The CDR3 has 15 amino acids. The CDR3 here is CATSREGQGLAGYTF. DNA of the CDR3: TGTGCCACCAGCAGAGAGGGGCAGGGTTTGGCCGGCTACACCTTC.

This clonotype was observed a handful of times. The genes are TRBV3-1 and TRBJ1-6; D is possibly TRBD1 (6 bases). Germline V lookup: CDR1 LGHDT, CDR2 YNNKEL (reference sequence). Trimming cost V 2 bases and J 12 bases, with 11 bases left between them. This CDR3 spans 13 amino acids. The CDR3: CASSQPPRGPLHF. The CDR3 DNA sequence: TGTGCCAGCAGCCAACCCCCCAGGGGACCCCTCCACTTT.

This clonotype was seen many times. V is TRBV20-1 and J is TRBJ2-1, with TRBD2 matching over 9 bases. This CDR3 contains 15 residues. Germline V gene data show CDR1 as DFQATT and CDR2 as SNEGSKA (reference sequence). Germline trimming cut 3 bases from V and 6 bases from J; bases unmatched to any gene: 9. The CDR3 protein is CSARATSGGGNEQFF. CDR3 DNA: TGCAGTGCTAGGGCGACTAGCGGAGGGGGCAATGAGCAGTTCTTC.

The sample holds many counts of this clonotype. The chain joins TRBV9 to TRBJ1-1, with a tentative D call TRBD1 (6 bases). The CDR3 covers 15 residues. Germline V gene lookup returns CDR1 SGDLS and CDR2 YYNGEE. Trimming pared 0 bases from V and 5 bases from J, leaving 14 bases between. DNA for the CDR3: TGTGCCAGCAGCGTAGCGCCGGGAAGGGGGACTGAAGCTTTCTTT. This translates into CASSVAPGRGTEAFF. Based on the CDR3 plus reference TRBV9 and TRBJ1-1, the full variable domain is DSGVTQTPKHLITATGQRVTLRCSPRSGDLSVYWYQQSLDQGLQFLIQYYNGEERAKGNILERFSAQQFPDLHSELNLSSLELGDSALYFCASSVAPGRGTEAFFGQGTRLTVV.

This clonotype was seen at least ten times. This chain joins TRBV4-1 and TRBJ1-4; 8 nucleotides match TRBD1. The V gene's germline CDR1 is MGHRA and CDR2 YSYEKL. J lost 4 bases, V lost 2 bases, and 12 bases had no gene match. The CDR3 runs 18 residues. The CDR3 sequence: CASSQPSGTGNFNEKLFF. The CDR3 DNA follows: TGCGCCAGCAGCCAACCGTCGGGGACAGGAAACTTTAATGAAAAACTGTTTTTT.

This clonotype was detected ten times or more. V usage is TRBV7-9 and J usage is TRBJ1-5, with 11 bases lining up with TRBD1. The V gene end was trimmed by 0 bases and the J gene end by 12 bases; junction bases not matched to a gene: 1. The CDR3 runs 13 residues. The V gene's germline CDR1 is SEHNR and CDR2 FQNEAQ (reference sequence). For the CDR3, the DNA is TGTGCCAGCAGCTTAGCCGGGACAGGGGGCCAGCATTTT. Amino acids: CASSLAGTGGQHF.

This clonotype was counted at least ten times. CDR3 DNA: TGTGCCAGCAGCTCTACAGGGAAGGGTGAAGCTTTCTTT. This sequence encodes CASSSTGKGEAFF. This chain joins TRBV12-3 or TRBV12-4 and TRBJ1-1; a possible D gene is TRBD1 (6 bases). V lost 6 bases to trimming and J lost 7 bases, with 15 bases between them. This CDR3 is built from 13 residues.